Presented here are 5 T cell receptor beta chains from one specimen sequenced in a study of regulatory T cells in long-lasting Graves disease. Sample time point: persistent/refractory GD, antithyroid drugs over 5 years with positive TRAb. The authors made the TCR library using RNA they extracted from PBMCs. Building of the TCR beta libraries involved iRepertoire HTBI primers and Arm-PCR of CDR3 regions. TCRdb processed the multiplex PCR reads anew with MiXCR; each CDR3 protein has one entry. This table has fewer than 400,000 distinct CDR3 sequences, less than 25% appearing once. The input for sequencing was peripheral blood mononuclear cells (PBMCs), taken when the disease was refractory, from a patient treated with antithyroid drugs. The source is a female donor with Graves disease.

V gene TRBV2 combines with J gene TRBJ2-1; 8 positions agree with TRBD2. Trimming cost V 10 bases and J 0 bases; bases outside gene matches: 8. The CDR3 covers 15 residues. From germline, CDR1 is SNHLY and CDR2 FYNNEI. CDR3 protein: CANSERGSSYNEQFF. As DNA, the CDR3 is TGTGCCAATTCAGAGCGGGGGAGCTCCTACAATGAGCAGTTCTTC. Full variable domain (remainder filled in from reference TRBV2 and TRBJ2-1): EPEVTQTPSHQVTQMGQEVILRCVPISNHLYFYWYRQILGQKVEFLVSFYNNEISEKSEIFDDQFSVERPDGSNFTLKIRSTKLEDSAMYFCANSERGSSYNEQFFGPGTRLTVL.

The CDR3 reads CSASDRRAVPTDTQYF. The CDR3 DNA follows: TGCAGTGCTAGCGACAGAAGGGCCGTCCCAACAGATACGCAGTATTTT. This chain uses TRBV20-1 with TRBJ2-3; D is possibly TRBD1 (5 bases). Trimming removed 3 bases from V and 3 bases from J, with 19 bases in between. This CDR3 contains 16 residues. The germline V gene has CDR1 DFQATT and CDR2 SNEGSKA (reference sequence).

This clonotype was seen only a few times. The V and J genes are TRBV4-3 and TRBJ2-7, with TRBD1 matching 11 bases. The V gene end was trimmed by 4 bases and the J gene end by 2 bases; junction bases not matched to a gene: 4. CDR3 size: 15 residues. Germline CDR1 is LGHNA and CDR2 is YSLEER. CDR3 coding DNA: TGCGCCAGCAGCCTAGGGACAGGGGGTACCTACGAGCAGTACTTC. It translates to CASSLGTGGTYEQYF.

In this sample, this clonotype turned up a few times. The genes are TRBV28 and TRBJ1-6; no clear D. V was shortened by 3 bases and J by 8 bases, with 11 bases between the two germline ends. Per the germline V gene, CDR1 is MDHEN and CDR2 is SYDVKM. CDR3 length equals 14 residues. The CDR3 DNA reads as TGTGCCAGCAGTTTGTGGCAGCAACATTCACCCCTCCACTTT. Amino acid sequence: CASSLWQQHSPLHF.

There are a few counts of this clonotype. The junction shows a germline mismatch at one end, possibly a read error. The chain is built from TRBV7-9 and TRBJ2-4; TRBD1 is a possible D gene (5 bases). This CDR3 region has 12 residues. Per germline, CDR1 SEHNR and CDR2 FQNEAQ (reference sequence). CDR3 bases: TGTGCCAGCAGCCCGACAGATAACATCCAGTACTTC. Translating it yields CASSPTDNIQYF.